This is a list of T cell receptor beta chains from one sample in a study of blood T cell repertoires in COVID-19. TCRdb's table, derived via immunoSEQ multiplex PCR, lists solely in-frame clones and lacks some. Altogether approximately 160,000 clones are present, approximately 78% being singletons, with the ten largest covering about a tenth. Sequencing was performed on peripheral blood. Receptors were obtained from a human donor in a cohort sampled during active COVID-19. The CDR3 runs from the conserved cysteine through the conserved F or W. D genes are given only for firm matches. Not all rows give a size; the values are once, few, many and, for expanded clones, a class.

j_call clone_size d_call v_call cdr3_nt cdr3_aa
TRBJ2-2 once . TRBV20-1 TGCAGTGCTAGTGGGCTAGGTTCTGACACCGGGGAGCTGTTTTTT CSASGLGSDTGELFF
TRBJ1-1 few TRBD1 TRBV3-1/TRBV3-2 TGTGCCAGCAGCCAAGACGGACAGGGGGGTCTCGAAGCTTTCTTT CASSQDGQGGLEAFF
TRBJ2-1 . . TRBV9 TGTGCCAGCAGCGTAGCGGGTCAGGGTACCTACAATGAGCAGTTCTTC CASSVAGQGTYNEQFF
TRBJ2-7 . TRBD2 TRBV29-1 TGTAGCGTTGCCGAGGCCGCGGGGGGGAGGGAGCAGTACTTC CSVAEAAGGREQYF
TRBJ2-4 . . TRBV25-1 TGTGCCAGCAGTGAGGGAACCGACAGTTTCTTTACCAAAAACATTCAGTACTTC CASSEGTDSFFTKNIQYF
TRBJ1-1 . TRBD1 TRBV10-3 TGTGCCACCGCCGGGACAGGGCTGAACACTGAAGCTTTCTTT CATAGTGLNTEAFF
TRBJ1-6 . . TRBV12-3/TRBV12-4 TGTGCCAGCAGTCAACATTATAATTCACCCCTCCACTTT CASSQHYNSPLHF
TRBJ1-2 . . TRBV7-2 TGTGCCAGCAGCCCTGGGCGGCAGGGGAAAGGTGGCTACACCTTC CASSPGRQGKGGYTF
TRBJ2-4 . TRBD1 TRBV6-2/TRBV6-3 TGTGCCAGCAGTTACTTTGGACAGGGGGCCAAAAACATTCAGTACTTC CASSYFGQGAKNIQYF
TRBJ2-7 . . TRBV19 TGTGCCAGTAGTATGATCACAGGGACGGGGGAGCAGTACTTC CASSMITGTGEQYF
TRBJ2-2 . . TRBV7-9 TGTGCCAGCAGCCCAGGGACTTCCCGCCTCGGGGAGCTGTTTTTT CASSPGTSRLGELFF
TRBJ1-4 . TRBD1 TRBV5-5 TGTGCCAGCAGCTCACGACAGGGGCAGTTTGAAAAACTGTTTTTT CASSSRQGQFEKLFF
TRBJ2-5 . . TRBV19 TGTGCCAGTAGCCGCGACTTCAGCGGAGAGACCCAGTACTTC CASSRDFSGETQYF
TRBJ2-7 . TRBD1 TRBV7-9 TGTGCCAGCAGCTTAGGGGGGACAGGGATGTACGAGCAGTACTTC CASSLGGTGMYEQYF
TRBJ2-5 . . TRBV7-2 TGTGCCAGCAGCTTAGCGTGGACAGCAGAGACCCAGTACTTC CASSLAWTAETQYF
TRBJ1-1 . . TRBV7-9 TGTGCCAGCAGCTCGCGGACAGTCAACATGAACACTGAAGCTTTCTTT CASSSRTVNMNTEAFF
TRBJ2-1 . TRBD1 TRBV29-1 TGCAGCGTGAGGGACAGGGGAATCGATGAGCAGTTCTTC CSVRDRGIDEQFF
TRBJ2-7 few TRBD1 TRBV6-1 TGTGCCAGCAGTGAACCTTCATCAAGGGGGCACGAGCAGTACTTC CASSEPSSRGHEQYF
TRBJ2-1 . TRBD2 TRBV5-4 TGTGCCAGCTTCACTAGCGAGGTGCCAGATGAGCAGTTCTTC CASFTSEVPDEQFF
TRBJ1-5 once . TRBV12-5 TGTGCTAGTGGTTTGCTGGGAGGACAGCCCCAGCATTTT CASGLLGGQPQHF
TRBJ2-1 . . TRBV21-1 TGTGCCAGCAGCAAATTGGGCGGGAGTTTAGACAATGAGCAGTTCTTC CASSKLGGSLDNEQFF
TRBJ2-3 few TRBD2 TRBV7-3 TGTGCCAGCAGCCCCACCCTGCGGGAGGGCCGAGATACGCAGTATTTT CASSPTLREGRDTQYF
TRBJ2-1 . . TRBV5-8 TGTGCCAGCAGCTTGGCCGAAGGGGCGTCCTACAATGAGCAGTTCTTC CASSLAEGASYNEQFF
TRBJ1-1 . TRBD1 TRBV7-2 TGTGCCAGCAGTCGACAGGGTTTTAACACTGAAGCTTTCTTT CASSRQGFNTEAFF
TRBJ2-4 . TRBD2 TRBV9 TGTGCCAGCAGCATCGGACTAGCGGGGACTTTAGCCAAAAACATTCAGTACTTC CASSIGLAGTLAKNIQYF
TRBJ2-1 . TRBD2 TRBV7-2 TGTGCCAGCAGCTTAGGGGACCGGGGGGACAATGAGCAGTTCTTC CASSLGDRGDNEQFF
TRBJ2-5 . TRBD2 TRBV27 TGTGCCAGCAGTCGACTAGCGGGGGGGACCCAGTACTTC CASSRLAGGTQYF
TRBJ2-7 . . TRBV7-9 TGTGCCAGCAGCTTAGCGGTCAGGTACTCCTACGAGCAGTACTTC CASSLAVRYSYEQYF
TRBJ2-2 . . TRBV14 TGTGCCAGCAGCCAAGTGGCCGGGACGAACACCGGGGAGCTGTTTTTT CASSQVAGTNTGELFF
TRBJ2-7 . . TRBV5-4 TGTGCCAGCAGGCGCGGGCTCTCCTACGAGCAGTACTTC CASRRGLSYEQYF
TRBJ2-7 few TRBD1 TRBV7-9 TGTGCCAGCAGCCTCCAGGGGGAAGCTCCTTACGAGCAGTACTTC CASSLQGEAPYEQYF